This TCR beta chain was retrieved from a study of T cell responses to AZD1222 COVID-19 vaccine. This clone was observed a handful of times. Its cognate antigen is unknown. The ends were cut back, 0 bases at V and 3 bases at J, with 9 bases in the middle. Looked up from germline, CDR1 is LNHNV and CDR2 is YYDKDF (reference sequence). The CDR3 spans 14 residues. The method was immunoSEQ multiplex PCR; TCRdb's version includes in-frame clones alone and lacks a portion of them. The sample has some 86,000 clones, about 91% seen once. Points from the study as a whole: The peak T cell response came first, and repertoires were sampled only after it. Researchers report vaccine-associated CD4 TCRs spanning spike, with dominance at 160-218 and 743-854. Mostly white British, mostly female donors; authors suggested clonal diversity may be underestimated.

The chain uses TRBV15 and TRBJ2-7, with unresolved D. This TCR was recovered from an adult in good health. The sequencing here drew on peripheral blood, taken on day 0 of AZD1222 vaccination. The DNA of the CDR3 is TGTGCCACCAGCAGAGAATTGGGCGGCTACGAGCAGTACTTC. As protein: CATSRELGGYEQYF.